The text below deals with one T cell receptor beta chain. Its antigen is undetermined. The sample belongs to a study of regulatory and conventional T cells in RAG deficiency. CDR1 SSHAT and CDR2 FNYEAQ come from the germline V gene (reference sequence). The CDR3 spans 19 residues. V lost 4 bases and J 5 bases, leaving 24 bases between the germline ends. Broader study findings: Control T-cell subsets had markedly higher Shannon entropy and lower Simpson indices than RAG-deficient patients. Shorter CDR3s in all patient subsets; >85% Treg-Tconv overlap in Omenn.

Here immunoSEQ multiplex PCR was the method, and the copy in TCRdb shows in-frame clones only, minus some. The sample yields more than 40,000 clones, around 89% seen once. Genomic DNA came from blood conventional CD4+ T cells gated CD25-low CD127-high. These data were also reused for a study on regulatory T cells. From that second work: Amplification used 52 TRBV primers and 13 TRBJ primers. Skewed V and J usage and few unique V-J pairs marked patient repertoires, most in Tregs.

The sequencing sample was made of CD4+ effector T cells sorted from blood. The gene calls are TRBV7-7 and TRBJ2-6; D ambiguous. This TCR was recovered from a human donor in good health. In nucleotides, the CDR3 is TGTGCCAGCAGCTGCGCCGTTAAGTGCCAACAAAATCGGGCCAACGTCCTGACTTTC. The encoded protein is CASSCAVKCQQNRANVLTF.